Below, 8 T cell receptor beta chains from the same sample are listed, as sequenced in a study of monozygotic twins with inflammatory bowel disease. TCRdb re-analyzed the 5' RACE reads; it lists each CDR3 protein once, without DNA. The sample spans 200,000 to 250,000 distinct CDR3 sequences; the ten largest clones claim 1.6%. The sample consisted of blood. The receptors here all came from a human donor with ulcerative colitis or Crohn's disease, or a healthy co-twin of an affected twin (not recorded which).

The CDR3 loop is CSAHSPAGGFNEQFF. The chain is built from TRBV20-1 and TRBJ2-1; TCRdb names TRBD2, which stays unverified in the absence of DNA. The CDR3 spans 15 residues. Germline V lookup: CDR1 DFQATT, CDR2 SNEGSKA (reference sequence).

This chain joins TRBV27 and TRBJ1-4; TCRdb indicates TRBD1, and absent DNA this call remains unverified. Germline V CDR1 and CDR2: MNHEY, SMNVEV (reference sequence). This CDR3 contains 15 residues. CDR3 residues: CASSLWGSPNEKLFF.

The V and J genes are TRBV2 and TRBJ2-3. In germline, CDR1 is SNHLY, CDR2 FYNNEI. The CDR3 is 13 residues long. The CDR3 loop reads CASSFGPQDTQYF.

The CDR3 reads CSVETPENYGYTF. The chain uses TRBV29-1 and TRBJ1-2. This CDR3 has 13 amino acids. Germline V CDR1 and CDR2: SQVTM, ANQGSEA.

V is TRBV2 and J is TRBJ1-5; TCRdb's D gene call, TRBD1, goes unchecked for lack of DNA. The CDR3 runs 17 residues. Per germline, CDR1 SNHLY and CDR2 FYNNEI. The CDR3 spells CASSEAWGATGNQPQHF.

The chain links TRBV10-1 to TRBJ1-1. CDR1 is WNHNN and CDR2 is SYGVQD in the germline V gene (reference sequence). The CDR3 extends over 15 amino acids. CDR3 loop: CASSPGREANTEAFF.

The rearrangement uses TRBV15 and TRBJ1-2. The CDR3 sequence is 15 residues long. Germline V gene data show CDR1 as LNHNV and CDR2 as YYDKDF (reference sequence). The CDR3 sequence: CATSREGLRGQGYTF.

The genes are TRBV3-1 and TRBJ1-2; TCRdb's D call of TRBD1 is untestable without DNA. Germline CDR1 LGHDT, CDR2 YNNKEL (reference sequence). This CDR3 region has 15 residues. The chain's CDR3 is CASSDRGTGGYGYTF.